These T cell receptor beta chains were read from a single sample in a study of blood T cell repertoires in COVID-19. The assay was immunoSEQ multiplex PCR, and TCRdb's table has in-frame clones only and misses some. Counted here are around 110,000 clones, approximately 82% occurring once; the ten biggest clones make up less than 9%. The sample taken for sequencing was peripheral blood. The receptor set was obtained from a man in his 70s with active or convalescent COVID-19. The CDR3 runs from the conserved cysteine through the conserved F or W. Each record gives: J gene, D gene, V gene, clone size, CDR3 DNA, CDR3 protein. The D gene is left open where the match is weak. Clone sizes are given selectively: once, few, many, or a class where the clone is expanded.

TRBJ1-6 | TRBD1 | TRBV4-2 | once | TGTGCCAGCAGCCAGCCTGGGGCAGGGGGTTCGTATTCACCCCTCCACTTT | CASSQPGAGGSYSPLHF
TRBJ1-3 | . | TRBV28 | . | TGTGCCAGCAATGCGGGGATGCTCAACACCATATATTTT | CASNAGMLNTIYF
TRBJ1-3 | TRBD1 | TRBV27 | . | TGTGCCAGCAGTCCCCGATCGACAGGGGTCAGCTCTGGAAACACCATATATTTT | CASSPRSTGVSSGNTIYF
TRBJ2-2 | . | TRBV2 | . | TGTGCCAGCAGGCTAGTCGGATCCGGGGAGCTGTTTTTT | CASRLVGSGELFF
TRBJ2-7 | TRBD2 | TRBV28 | . | TGTGCCAGCAGTCACGACCGGACTAGCGGCCTCTACGAGCAGTACTTC | CASSHDRTSGLYEQYF
TRBJ1-2 | TRBD1 | TRBV4-3 | . | TGCGCCAGCAGCCAGGAAAGACAGGGGGCCTATGGCTACACCTTC | CASSQERQGAYGYTF
TRBJ2-1 | . | TRBV11-3 | . | TGTGCCAGCAGCCCAAGTGGGCCATTCTACAATGAGCAGTTCTTC | CASSPSGPFYNEQFF
TRBJ2-7 | TRBD1 | TRBV19 | . | TGTGCCAGTAGTACAGACAGGGACGAGCAGTACTTC | CASSTDRDEQYF
TRBJ1-5 | TRBD1 | TRBV11-3 | . | TGTGCCAGCAGCCCTGGGACAGGGGGGGGCAATCAGCCCCAGCATTTT | CASSPGTGGGNQPQHF
TRBJ1-4 | TRBD1 | TRBV28 | . | TGTGCCAGCAGTTCAGCCGGGACAGGGAATGAAAAACTGTTTTTT | CASSSAGTGNEKLFF
TRBJ2-3 | . | TRBV5-8 | few | TGTGCCAGCAGCCCTGGGACTCCAGATACGCAGTATTTT | CASSPGTPDTQYF
TRBJ2-3 | . | TRBV7-2 | . | TGTGCCAGCAGCTTAGTGGCTGCTTTTAACACAGATACGCAGTATTTT | CASSLVAAFNTDTQYF
TRBJ2-1 | . | TRBV11-2 | . | TGTGCCAGCAGTGCTTATCTAATTGGCTCCTACAATGAGCAGTTCTTC | CASSAYLIGSYNEQFF
TRBJ2-7 | TRBD2 | TRBV7-8 | . | TGTGCCAGCAGTCCAGCGCTCGGACTAGCGGACAACGAGCAGTACTTC | CASSPALGLADNEQYF
TRBJ1-1 | . | TRBV29-1 | once | TGCAGCGTTTTAGACAGTCCGGCTGAAGCTTTCTTT | CSVLDSPAEAFF
TRBJ1-1 | . | TRBV6-5 | . | TGTGCCAGCAGTTACGCGGGACGGATTAACACTGAAGCTTTCTTT | CASSYAGRINTEAFF
TRBJ2-5 | TRBD2 | TRBV4-1 | . | TGCGCCAGTACAAGACTAGCGGGTAGTCAAGAGACCCAGTACTTC | CASTRLAGSQETQYF
TRBJ2-5 | TRBD2 | TRBV28 | . | TGTGCCAGCAGCGAGAGACTAGCGGGACCCAGGGAGACCCAGTACTTC | CASSERLAGPRETQYF
TRBJ1-2 | . | TRBV2 | . | TGTGCCAGCGTTATACAGGGCGTGTTTAACTATGGCTACACCTTC | CASVIQGVFNYGYTF
TRBJ1-1 | . | TRBV11-3 | . | TGTGCCAGCAGTACAGGGCCGAACACTGAAGCTTTCTTT | CASSTGPNTEAFF
TRBJ1-6 | . | TRBV5-1 | . | TGCGCCAGCAGCTTGGCGGGGACAAAATTTAATTCACCCCTCCACTTT | CASSLAGTKFNSPLHF
TRBJ2-7 | . | TRBV6-5 | once | TGTGCCAGCAGTTCTCTCTACGAGCAGTACTTC | CASSSLYEQYF
TRBJ1-4 | TRBD1 | TRBV6-6 | . | TGTGCCAGCAAGGGGACAGGGATTGAAAAACTGTTTTTT | CASKGTGIEKLFF
TRBJ1-3 | TRBD1 | TRBV4-3 | . | TGCGCCAGCAGCCAAAGTCCCGGGACAGGGGGGTACTCTGGAAACACCATATATTTT | CASSQSPGTGGYSGNTIYF
TRBJ2-1 | TRBD2 | TRBV7-9 | once | TGTGCCAGCAGCTTCGGACTAGCGGCCTACAATGAGCAGTTCTTC | CASSFGLAAYNEQFF
TRBJ1-4 | . | TRBV20-1 | . | TGCAGTGCTAGAGATCGGGGAAAACTGTTTTTT | CSARDRGKLFF
TRBJ2-1 | . | TRBV6-5 | . | TGTGCCAGCAGAAAGCTACAGGGTGCCCATGAGCAGTTCTTC | CASRKLQGAHEQFF
TRBJ1-2 | TRBD1 | TRBV18 | once | TGTGCCAGCTCAACCACCGGTGCAGGGGGCTATGGCTACACCTTC | CASSTTGAGGYGYTF
TRBJ2-7 | . | TRBV5-6 | . | TGTGCCAGCAGGACTCGACTGACGAGCTCCTACGAGCAGTACTTC | CASRTRLTSSYEQYF
TRBJ1-1 | . | TRBV19 | . | TGTGCCAGTAGGTATCGCACTGAAGCTTTCTTT | CASRYRTEAFF
TRBJ1-2 | . | TRBV6-5 | . | TGTGCCAGCAGTTATTGGGGGGGCTATGGCTACACCTTC | CASSYWGGYGYTF
TRBJ2-2 | TRBD1 | TRBV27 | . | TGTGCCAGGACCTCCGGACAGGGTAACACCGGGGAGCTGTTTTTT | CARTSGQGNTGELFF
TRBJ2-7 | TRBD2 | TRBV7-2 | . | TGTGCCAGCAGCCGGGGACTAGAGCTCTACGAGCAGTACTTC | CASSRGLELYEQYF
TRBJ1-1 | . | TRBV9 | . | TGTGCCAGCAGCGTGGGCATGAACACTGAAGCTTTCTTT | CASSVGMNTEAFF
TRBJ2-1 | . | TRBV11-2 | few | TGTGCCAGCAGCTTAGATCAGGGTAGCGGCAGCTACAATGAGCAGTTCTTC | CASSLDQGSGSYNEQFF
TRBJ2-5 | . | TRBV6-5 | . | TGTGCCAGCGGCACCCCGGGGGAGACCCAGTACTTC | CASGTPGETQYF
TRBJ1-2 | . | TRBV4-1 | few | TGCGCCAGCAGCCGTAACCGAGACTACTATGGCTACACCTTC | CASSRNRDYYGYTF
TRBJ2-3 | . | TRBV7-9 | . | TGTGCCAGCAGTCAAAAGGCACAGAGCACAGATACGCAGTATTTT | CASSQKAQSTDTQYF
TRBJ1-1 | . | TRBV12-3/TRBV12-4 | . | TGTGCCAGCAGTTTCGGGGGGTCTGAAGCTTTCTTT | CASSFGGSEAFF
TRBJ2-1 | . | TRBV12-5 | once | TGTGCTAGTGGTTTGGGGTCTCTCAGCCCCCTGACAGGCTTGAGGAATGAGCAGTTCTTC | CASGLGSLSPLTGLRNEQFF
TRBJ2-1 | TRBD1 | TRBV6-2/TRBV6-3 | few | TGTGCCAGCAGTTACAGGATAGGGACAGCGATATACAATGAGCAGTTCTTC | CASSYRIGTAIYNEQFF
TRBJ2-7 | . | TRBV5-1 | . | TGCGCCAGCAGCTTGGGTTCGGGATTGGCGGAGCAGTACTTC | CASSLGSGLAEQYF
TRBJ2-7 | TRBD1 | TRBV13 | . | TGTGCCAGCAGCTTGACAGGGGGTGGGAACGAGCAGTACTTC | CASSLTGGGNEQYF
TRBJ1-5 | TRBD1 | TRBV5-1 | . | TGCGCCAGCAGTGTCCAAGGGGGCTCCAATCAGCCCCAGCATTTT | CASSVQGGSNQPQHF
TRBJ1-1 | TRBD1 | TRBV13 | . | TGTGCCAGCAGCCGGGACAGAATCATGAACACTGAAGCTTTCTTT | CASSRDRIMNTEAFF
TRBJ2-7 | TRBD1 | TRBV4-3 | . | TGCGCCAGCAGCCAGGGGACAGGGCCCTACGAGCAGTACTTC | CASSQGTGPYEQYF
TRBJ1-1 | . | TRBV7-6 | once | TGTGCCAGCAGAATGGGGGACTGGGGGACTGAAGCTTTCTTT | CASRMGDWGTEAFF
TRBJ2-3 | TRBD1 | TRBV6-5 | . | TGTGCCAGCGGGACAGCAACAGATACGCAGTATTTT | CASGTATDTQYF
TRBJ1-4 | . | TRBV12-3/TRBV12-4 | . | TGTGCCAGCAGTTTACTAGGTGAAAAACTGTTTTTT | CASSLLGEKLFF